Listed here are 26 T cell receptor beta chains from one sample, sequenced in a study of CD4 T cells in relation to SARS-CoV-2 and coronaviruses. These receptors lack a known antigen. Sequencing was performed with immunoSEQ multiplex PCR; in TCRdb, only in-frame clones are kept and a portion is missing. Of 20,000 to 30,000 clones listed, 70% to 80% are singletons. The unexposed donors gave CD4+ T cells in 2011-2018, prior to COVID-19. Isolation of CD4+ T cells took place after about 10 days in culture. What was sequenced was CD4+ T cells from PBMCs, cultured in vitro. Receptors originate from a human donor in good health.

The chain employs TRBV27 and TRBJ1-6, with D hard to call. Per germline, CDR1 MNHEY and CDR2 SMNVEV (reference sequence). The CDR3 spans 14 residues. V lost 3 bases, J lost 5 bases, and 8 bases lay in between. Here the CDR3 reads CASSLVENNSPLHF. The CDR3 coding sequence is TGTGCCAGCAGTTTGGTAGAAAATAATTCACCCCTCCACTTT.

The chain employs TRBV27 and TRBJ1-1; D is possibly TRBD1 (6 bases). Germline CDR1 and CDR2: MNHEY and SMNVEV (reference sequence). CDR3 length equals 14 residues. Between the trimmed V and J ends, which lost 1 base and 11 bases, there was a span of 17 bases. In DNA form, the CDR3 reads TGTGCCAGCAGTTTATTTTTAGGGGGTGGCCCGGCTTTCTTT. Encoded protein: CASSLFLGGGPAFF.

The genes are TRBV7-2 and TRBJ1-6; D might be TRBD1 (5 bases). Trimming removed 1 base from V and 13 bases from J, with 17 bases in between. The CDR3 consists of 15 residues. Germline-derived CDR1 and CDR2 are SGHTA and FQGNSA. DNA of the CDR3: TGTGCCAGCAGCTTAGGGTTGCGAGGGGCTTATCCCCTCCACTTT. Its translation is CASSLGLRGAYPLHF.

The CDR3 DNA reads as TGTGCCAGCAGCTTAGCGGTTTCAGGTCTGGTCAATGAGCAGTTCTTC. As protein: CASSLAVSGLVNEQFF. This rearrangement joins TRBV7-6 to TRBJ2-1; D ambiguous. Per the germline V gene, CDR1 is SGHVS and CDR2 is FNYEAQ. The CDR3 runs to 16 residues. The V end lost 0 bases, the J end lost 6 bases, and 15 bases lay between the germline ends.

The chain recombines TRBV27 with TRBJ1-6; possible D gene TRBD1, 5 bases. V lost 6 bases and J lost 0, with 12 bases in between. CDR3 length: 16 amino acids. The germline CDR1 and CDR2 sequences are MNHEY and SMNVEV (reference sequence). The CDR3 DNA follows: TGTGCCAGCAGGGGACGGTCGAGCTCCTATAATTCACCCCTCCACTTT. Protein product: CASRGRSSSYNSPLHF.

The chain links TRBV6-1 to TRBJ2-1; 9 bases match TRBD2. The length of the CDR3 is 15 residues. J was trimmed by 7 bases and V by 1 base; bases with no gene match: 5. CDR1 is MNHNS and CDR2 is SASEGT in the germline V gene. The CDR3 DNA is TGTGCCAGCAGTGAAGGGCTAGCGGGGCCTAATGAGCAGTTCTTC. It specifies CASSEGLAGPNEQFF.

The J gene is TRBJ1-5, the V gene TRBV11-2; the D is unclear. Trimming removed 2 bases at V and 7 bases at J, with 12 bases between. This CDR3 has 14 amino acids. Germline CDR1 and CDR2: SGHAT and FQNNGV. The CDR3 reads CASSLRAGGQPQHF. The CDR3 nucleotides read TGTGCCAGCAGCTTAAGGGCGGGCGGGCAGCCCCAGCATTTT.

The chain links TRBV11-1 to TRBJ2-7; D may be TRBD1 (5 bases). V shed 1 base and J shed 6 bases, with 13 bases lying between them. The CDR3 totals 14 residues. CDR1 and CDR2 from the germline V gene are SGHAT and FQDESV (reference sequence). This CDR3 reads CASSLGQGTGEQYF. CDR3 sequence (DNA): TGTGCCAGCAGCTTAGGGCAGGGAACTGGCGAGCAGTACTTC.

The genes are TRBV5-1 and TRBJ1-5; 8 bases line up with TRBD1. After removal of 1 base from V and 3 bases from J, the junction contained 3 bases not matched to a gene. This CDR3 has 15 amino acids. Germline-derived CDR1 and CDR2 are SGHRS and YFSETQ. In DNA form, the CDR3 reads TGCGCCAGCAGCTTGACAGGGGGAAACAATCAGCCCCAGCATTTT. Translation: CASSLTGGNNQPQHF.

V gene TRBV7-8 combines with J gene TRBJ2-3; 7 nucleotides agree with TRBD1. Germline CDR1 reads SGHVS; CDR2 reads FQNEAQ. The CDR3 contains 14 residues. The V and J ends lost 3 bases and 0 bases, in that order; junction bases with no gene match: 0. CDR3 bases: TGTGCCAGCAGCTTGGGACAGAGCACAGATACGCAGTATTTT. Amino acids: CASSLGQSTDTQYF.

The J gene is TRBJ2-3, the V gene TRBV7-8, with 9 positions matching TRBD2. The ends lost 6 bases at V and 6 bases at J; junction bases unmatched: 13. The germline CDR1 and CDR2 sequences are SGHVS and FQNEAQ. CDR3 length: 16 amino acids. CDR3 sequence (DNA): TGTGCCAGCAGGTACAGACTAGCGGACGAGGGGGATACGCAGTATTTT. It yields the protein CASRYRLADEGDTQYF.

DNA of the CDR3: TGTGCCAGCAGCTTGGATCGGGTTAGCTCCTACGAGCAGTACTTC. Its translation is CASSLDRVSSYEQYF. The V gene is TRBV5-5, the J gene TRBJ2-7; D not resolved. The germline V gene encodes CDR1 SGHKS and CDR2 YYEKEE (reference sequence). The CDR3 contains 15 residues. V lost 0 bases to trimming and J lost 0 bases, with 10 bases between them.

The genes are TRBV7-3 and TRBJ2-5; D tentatively reads TRBD1 or TRBD2 (5 bases each). The CDR3 is 13 residues long. V was cut by 1 base and J by 5 bases, with 8 bases left in between. Germline V lookup: CDR1 SGHTA, CDR2 FQGTGA. CDR3: CASSLRWGETQYF. The DNA of the CDR3 is TGTGCCAGCAGCTTAAGATGGGGGGAGACCCAGTACTTC.

CDR3 protein: CASSTGQGRRNSQPQHF. The CDR3 DNA is TGTGCCAGTAGTACGGGACAGGGGCGCAGGAATAGTCAGCCCCAGCATTTT. The J gene is TRBJ1-5, the V gene TRBV19; 10 bases map to TRBD1. There are 17 residues in the CDR3. V lost 4 bases, J lost 6 bases, and 12 bases stayed unmatched. CDR1 is LNHDA and CDR2 is SQIVND in the germline V gene (reference sequence). The variable domain in full, with the rest retrieved from reference TRBV19 and TRBJ1-5, is DGGITQSPKYLFRKEGQNVTLSCEQNLNHDAMYWYRQDPGQGLRLIYYSQIVNDFQKGDIAEGYSVSREKKESFPLTVTSAQKNPTAFYLCASSTGQGRRNSQPQHFGDGTRLSIL.

The rearrangement uses TRBV2 and TRBJ2-1, with TRBD2 matching over 10 bases. With 10 bases clipped from V and 7 bases from J, the junction kept 10 bases outside the gene matches. Germline-derived CDR1 and CDR2 are SNHLY and FYNNEI. The CDR3 runs 14 residues. The CDR3 region is CATNLAGVDNEQFF. Here the CDR3 DNA reads TGTGCCACGAATCTAGCGGGAGTTGATAATGAGCAGTTCTTC.

The CDR3 region has the DNA TGTGCCAGCAGTGGGCACACAGATACGCAGTATTTT. As protein: CASSGHTDTQYF. V usage is TRBV2 and J usage is TRBJ2-3, with D unresolved. V was trimmed by 4 bases and J by 2 bases, leaving 4 bases between them. CDR3 length equals 12 residues. Germline lookup yields CDR1 SNHLY and CDR2 FYNNEI.

This chain joins TRBV5-1 and TRBJ2-7; D gene unclear. Between the trimmed V and J ends, which lost 0 bases and 6 bases, there was a span of 7 bases. The CDR3 is 12 amino acids. Germline lookup yields CDR1 SGHRS and CDR2 YFSETQ. CDR3 nucleotide sequence: TGCGCCAGCAGCTTGGAAGGTGGCGAGCAGTACTTC. Translating gives CASSLEGGEQYF. The full variable domain, rest sourced from reference TRBV5-1 and TRBJ2-7, is KAGVTQTPRYLIKTRGQQVTLSCSPISGHRSVSWYQQTPGQGLQFLFEYFSETQRNKGNFPGRFSGRQFSNSRSEMNVSTLELGDSALYLCASSLEGGEQYFGPGTRLTVT.

CDR3 DNA sequence: TGTGCCAGCAGCCCCCGCGAGGGGGCGCGAGGAAGTGAGCAGTTCTTC. This sequence encodes CASSPREGARGSEQFF. V and J are TRBV9 and TRBJ2-1; 7 bases map to TRBD1. V was pared by 4 bases and J by 9 bases, with 16 bases of the junction left unmatched. CDR1 is SGDLS, CDR2 YYNGEE, per germline. The CDR3 runs to 16 residues.

The chain's CDR3 is CASSLIGGRGGEQYF. The DNA of the CDR3 is TGTGCCAGCAGCTTGATAGGCGGGAGAGGCGGAGAGCAGTACTTC. The chain recombines TRBV5-4 with TRBJ2-7, with 7 bases that match TRBD2. Germline V lookup: CDR1 SGHNT, CDR2 YYREEE (reference sequence). The V gene end was trimmed by 1 base and the J gene end by 7 bases; junction bases not matched to a gene: 11. The CDR3 has 15 amino acids.

The chain joins TRBV19 to TRBJ1-5, with TRBD1 identical over 10 bases. The CDR3 contains 16 residues. Germline CDR1 LNHDA, CDR2 SQIVND (reference sequence). J was trimmed by 6 bases and V by 3 bases; bases with no gene match: 8. CDR3 bases: TGTGCCAGTAGTATGGGGGGACAGGGGAAGGGTCAGCCCCAGCATTTT. As protein: CASSMGGQGKGQPQHF.

The chain employs TRBV15 and TRBJ2-7; D ambiguous. V dropped 3 bases and J dropped 0 bases, with 3 bases sitting between them. There are 12 residues in the CDR3. Germline CDR1 LNHNV, CDR2 YYDKDF (reference sequence). For the CDR3, the DNA is TGTGCCACCAGCAGGCCCTCCTACGAGCAGTACTTC. It codes for CATSRPSYEQYF.

A note on this clone: Other DNA sequences within the sample encode an identical CDR3. The chain carries TRBV19 and TRBJ1-5; possible D gene TRBD1, 5 bases. This CDR3 comprises 14 residues. Germline CDR1 reads LNHDA; CDR2 reads SQIVND (reference sequence). V lost 6 bases to trimming and J lost 0 bases, with 9 bases between them. CDR3 DNA: TGTGCCAGTAGCATTCAGGGTAGCAATCAGCCCCAGCATTTT. This translates into CASSIQGSNQPQHF.

The rearrangement uses TRBV19 and TRBJ1-1, with D possibly matching TRBD1 (5 bases). From germline, CDR1 is LNHDA and CDR2 SQIVND (reference sequence). This CDR3 has 13 amino acids. V was pared by 3 bases and J by 7 bases, with 12 bases between. CDR3 sequence: CASSIRGGGEAFF. The CDR3, as DNA: TGTGCCAGTAGTATTCGTGGGGGGGGTGAAGCTTTCTTT.

The chain is built from TRBV4-2 and TRBJ2-7; 10 bases are shared with TRBD2. The CDR3 length is 16 residues. CDR1 is LGHNA and CDR2 is YNFKEQ in the germline V gene. The V segment lost 3 bases and the J segment 1 base; nucleotides outside the gene matches: 6. As DNA, the CDR3 is TGTGCCAGCAGCCAGGCTAGCGGGAGCGAATCCTACGAGCAGTACTTC. Encoded protein: CASSQASGSESYEQYF.

The chain has TRBV7-2 and TRBJ1-1; maybe TRBD1 (5 bases). Germline lookup yields CDR1 SGHTA and CDR2 FQGNSA. V was trimmed by 1 base and J by 4 bases, leaving 13 bases between them. The CDR3 is 15 amino acids. The CDR3 DNA reads as TGTGCCAGCAGCTTAGTTGGGGCCAGGTCCACTGAAGCTTTCTTT. This encodes CASSLVGARSTEAFF.

The chain joins TRBV11-2 to TRBJ1-4; TRBD1 might be the D (5 bases). This CDR3 contains 18 residues. Per the germline V gene, CDR1 is SGHAT and CDR2 is FQNNGV. Trimming took off 2 bases at V and 4 bases at J, with 20 bases between the two ends. The CDR3: CASSLRRGGSQDNEKLFF. The CDR3 bases are TGTGCCAGCAGCTTACGACGGGGGGGGAGTCAGGATAATGAAAAACTGTTTTTT. The full variable domain, with the rest looked up from reference TRBV11-2 and TRBJ1-4, is EAGVAQSPRYKIIEKRQSVAFWCNPISGHATLYWYQQILGQGPKLLIQFQNNGVVDDSQLPKDRFSAERLKGVDSTLKIQPAKLEDSAVYLCASSLRRGGSQDNEKLFFGSGTQLSVL.